The present T cell receptor beta chain was sequenced within a study of T cell responses to AZD1222 COVID-19 vaccine (dated by TCRdb to about 2021). Describing the broader study: Because spike-specific TCR depth and breadth did not differ between the two schedules, AZD1222 recipients who got a second dose at roughly 4 weeks were pooled with those who got a second dose at roughly 12 weeks. A total of roughly 240 trial participants underwent TCR sequencing, of whom about 210 received two doses of AZD1222 and about 26 received two doses of the MenACWY control vaccine. Trial participants were enrolled into age subgroups of 18-55, 56-69 and 70-plus years, which contained around 150, 29 and 61 TCR-sequenced participants, respectively.

Study-wide findings and limitations: Participants were mostly white British, with more females than males. The authors suggested clonal diversity may have been underestimated. Spike-specific TCR breadth and depth rose significantly after two AZD1222 doses compared with day 0 and with MenACWY recipients. Because no day 14 peak-response samples were available, the repertoires could be characterized only after the peak T cell response. Reportedly, close to half of the unique spike-specific TCRs recognized epitopes lying outside the regions that are mutated in the B.1.351 and B.1.1.7 variants. Vaccine-associated CD4 TCRs spanned the whole spike protein, with dominant responses in regions 160-218 and 743-854. In the small 56-69-year group, the increase in depth fell short of significance, most likely because of low power. Conclusions about previously exposed vaccinees are limited, since just five to seven AZD1222 recipients were seropositive for SARS-CoV-2 at baseline.

V sheds 3 bases and J sheds 5 bases, leaving 14 bases between their ends. From a lookup of the germline V gene, CDR1 and CDR2 are SGHRS and YFSETQ. Spanning cysteine to phenylalanine, the CDR3 consists of 14 amino acids. Only the CDR3 region is kept as DNA, spanning 42 bases read in frame from base 1. This clone was recorded once. Its antigen is unknown. Base qualities are not recorded, but no much larger clone differs from it by a single base. The CDR3 regions of human TCRbeta chains were analyzed by immunosequencing. The study's processing was this. TCRs in the repertoires were matched against a reference library of SARS-CoV-2-specific TCRs that had been generated with the MIRA antigen-specificity platform. Breadth was defined as the fraction of unique TCRs that were SARS-CoV-2-associated. Depth was defined as the fraction of total T cells that were SARS-CoV-2-associated. Using the MIRA data, each spike-specific TCR was assigned both to the spike region to which the TCR was reactive and to a CD4 or CD8 class. Log10-transformed breadth and depth values were compared by one-way ANOVA with Sidak's multiple comparisons tests. TCRdb mirrors the immuneACCESS table, restricted to in-frame sequences. Some clones are absent from its copies; in checked studies, under half trace to an unresolved V gene, and the reason for the others is unknown. V, J and clone size derive from that table, while D and trimming were established from the DNA sequence. The sample records about 76,000 clones, 70% to 90% of which are singletons. Clones ranked in the top ten supply about 11% of the sample.

Reading the label with the study, this specimen's time point is: baseline before first vaccination. The vaccinee samples were drawn from two UK trials, COV001 and COV002, one of which was a single-blind randomized controlled phase 2/3 trial testing AZD1222 (ChAdOx1 nCoV-19) in healthy adults. Trial participant PBMC samples were collected at day 0 and day 28 after the second dose for TCRbeta chain sequencing. The sample here was peripheral blood, taken on day 0 of AZD1222 vaccination. The chain is encoded by TRBV5-1 joined to TRBJ2-5; D gene: possibly TRBD1, on 6 matching bases. This receptor was identified in an adult in good health. CDR3 region: CASSYTGIVETQYF. At the DNA level, the sequence is TGCGCCAGCAGCTACACAGGGATAGTGGAGACCCAGTACTTC.